This note documents a single TCR beta chain sequence. The sample comes from a study of shared clonotypes between healthy human individuals. Sequencing used immunoSEQ multiplex PCR; TCRdb keeps in-frame clones, though not all of them. The sample consists of some 2,000,000 clones, about 95% of them appearing once. CD45RO-negative, CCR7-positively selected cells formed the naive CD8 fraction, excluding terminally differentiated effector memory CD45RA+ cells. This CDR3 comprises 13 residues. CDR1 is SQVTM and CDR2 is ANQGSEA in the germline V gene. V lost 6 bases and J 3 bases, leaving 14 bases between the germline ends.

The sequenced sample consisted of naive CD8+ T cells sorted from blood. V and J are TRBV29-1 and TRBJ1-2; D may be TRBD1 (5 bases). The origin of this receptor is a man younger than 35 in good health. CDR3 residues: CSVGSGEDYGYTF. CDR3 coding DNA: TGCAGCGTGGGGTCGGGGGAGGACTATGGCTACACCTTC. Combining the CDR3 with reference TRBV29-1 and TRBJ1-2 gives the whole variable domain SAVISQKPSRDICQRGTSLTIQCQVDSQVTMMFWYRQQPGQSLTLIATANQGSEATYESGFVIDKFPISRPNLTFSTLTVSNMSPEDSSIYLCSVGSGEDYGYTFGSGTRLTVV.